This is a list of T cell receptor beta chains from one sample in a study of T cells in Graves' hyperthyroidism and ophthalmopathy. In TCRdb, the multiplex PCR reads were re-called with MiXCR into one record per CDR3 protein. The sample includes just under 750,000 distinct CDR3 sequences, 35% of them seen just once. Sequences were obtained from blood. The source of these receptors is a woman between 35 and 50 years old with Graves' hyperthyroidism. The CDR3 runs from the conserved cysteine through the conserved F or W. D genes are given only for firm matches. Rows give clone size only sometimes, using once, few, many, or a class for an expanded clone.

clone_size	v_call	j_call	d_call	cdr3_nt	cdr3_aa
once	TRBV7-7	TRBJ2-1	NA	TGTGCTAGCAGCTTAGGTAGGGCCGGTGAGCAGTTCTTC	CASSLGRAGEQFF
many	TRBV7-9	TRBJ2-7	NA	TGTGCCAGCAGCTTAGTACTCGGTACGGCCGAGCAGTACTTC	CASSLVLGTAEQYF
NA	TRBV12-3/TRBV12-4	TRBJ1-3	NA	TGTGCCAGCAGTTTCTTGGCAGGGCGGGGAAACACCATATATTTT	CASSFLAGRGNTIYF
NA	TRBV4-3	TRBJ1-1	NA	TGCGCCAGCAGCCAGGAGAGGTCGGGGGCCACTGAAGCTTTCTTT	CASSQERSGATEAFF
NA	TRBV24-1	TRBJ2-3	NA	TGTGCCACCAGTGATTTACAGGGTTCAGATACGCAGTATTTT	CATSDLQGSDTQYF
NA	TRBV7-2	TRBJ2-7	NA	TGTGCCAGCGGCCCTAGCGAGAGCTCCTACAATGAGCAGTACTTC	CASGPSESSYNEQYF
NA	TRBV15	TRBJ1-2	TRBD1	TGTGCCACCAGCAGAGGGTGGGGACAGGGTGGCTATGGCTACACCTTC	CATSRGWGQGGYGYTF
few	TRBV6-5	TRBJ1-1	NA	TGTGCCAGCAGTTATTGGGGCGGGGGCACTGAAGCTTTCTTT	CASSYWGGGTEAFF
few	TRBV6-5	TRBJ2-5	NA	TGTGCCAGCAGCCGTACCGGGACTGCGAGGGAAGAGACCCAGTACTTC	CASSRTGTAREETQYF
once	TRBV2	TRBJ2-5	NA	TGTGCCAGCGTTGCGGAGGAGACCCAGTACTTC	CASVAEETQYF
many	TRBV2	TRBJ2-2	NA	TGTGCCAGCAGTGAATGGCTTAACACCGGGGAGCTGTTTTTT	CASSEWLNTGELFF
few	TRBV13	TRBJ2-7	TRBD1	TGTGCCAGCAGCTTAGCCCGGAGGACAGGGGCGCGGGAGCAGTACTTC	CASSLARRTGAREQYF
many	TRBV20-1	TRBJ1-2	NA	TGCAGTGCTAGCTCATTCTTGGGCTACACCTTC	CSASSFLGYTF
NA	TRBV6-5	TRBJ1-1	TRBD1	TGTGCCAGCAGAAAGGACAGGATGAACACTGAAGCTTTCTTT	CASRKDRMNTEAFF
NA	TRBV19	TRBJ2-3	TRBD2	TGTGCCAGTACTCTTAGCGGGAACACAGATACGCAGTATTTT	CASTLSGNTDTQYF
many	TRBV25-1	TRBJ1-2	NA	TGTGCCAGCAAATGGGGGCAGGTCCCTAACTATGGCTACACCTTC	CASKWGQVPNYGYTF
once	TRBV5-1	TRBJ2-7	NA	TGCGCCAGCAGCTTGTATACAAACTACGAGCAGTACTTC	CASSLYTNYEQYF
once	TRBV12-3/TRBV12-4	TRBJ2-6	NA	TGTGCCAGCAGTTTTCAGGGGGCCAACGTCCTGACTTTC	CASSFQGANVLTF
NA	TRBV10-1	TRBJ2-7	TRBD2	TGCGCCAGCAGCGTGGCCAAGGGGACTAGCAACGAGCAGTACTTC	CASSVAKGTSNEQYF
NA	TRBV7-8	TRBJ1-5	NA	TGTGCCAGCAGCTGGGGACTAGCCGTTGCGGAGACCCAGCATTTT	CASSWGLAVAETQHF
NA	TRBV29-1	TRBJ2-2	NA	TGCAGCGTTGGTAAGGAGAACACCGGGGAGCTGTTTTTT	CSVGKENTGELFF
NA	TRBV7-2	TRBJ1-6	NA	TGTGCCAGCAGCTTAGTAGGGGCAGTAAATTCACCCCTCCACTTT	CASSLVGAVNSPLHF
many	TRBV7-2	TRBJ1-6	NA	TGTGCCAGCAGCTTAGCGCTACCCAGACTAGTTAATTCACCCCTCCACTTT	CASSLALPRLVNSPLHF
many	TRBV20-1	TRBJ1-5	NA	TGCAGTGCTAGTCCTACGTTGGACAATCAGCCCCAGCATTTT	CSASPTLDNQPQHF
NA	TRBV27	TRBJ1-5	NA	TGTGCCAGCAGTCAATCCCTACCGACGGCCGCGTATAGCAATCAGCCCCAGCATTTT	CASSQSLPTAAYSNQPQHF
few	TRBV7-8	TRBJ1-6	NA	TGTGCCAGCAGCTTCAGTCGGAATTCACCCCTCCACTTT	CASSFSRNSPLHF
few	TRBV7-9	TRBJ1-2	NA	TGTGCCAGCAGCTTACGCACAAATTCTAACTATGGCTACACCTTC	CASSLRTNSNYGYTF
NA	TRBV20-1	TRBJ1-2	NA	TGCAGTGCTATGGGGTGGGGGAATGGCTACACCTTC	CSAMGWGNGYTF
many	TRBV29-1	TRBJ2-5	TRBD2	TGCAGCGTTGAGGGCCGGGGAGGGGCGAGGGAGACCCAGTACTTC	CSVEGRGGARETQYF
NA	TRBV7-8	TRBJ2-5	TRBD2	TGTGCCAGCAGCTTAGGGTTGGGCCTAGCGGTAGAGACCCAGTACTTC	CASSLGLGLAVETQYF
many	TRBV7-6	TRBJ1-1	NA	TGTGCCAGCAGCTTACTGCGAGACAGGACGAACACTGAAGCTTTCTTT	CASSLLRDRTNTEAFF
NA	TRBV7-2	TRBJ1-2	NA	TGTGCCAGCAGCTTATACAGGGAAGGGGGAGGGTCCTTCGACTATGGCTACACCTTC	CASSLYREGGGSFDYGYTF
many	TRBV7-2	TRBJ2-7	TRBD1	TGTGCCAGCAGGAAGGGACAGGGGAACGAGCAGTACTTC	CASRKGQGNEQYF
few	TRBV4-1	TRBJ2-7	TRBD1	TGCGCCAGCAGCCAAAGAGTCGGACAGGGTCCCTCCTACGAGCAGTACTTC	CASSQRVGQGPSYEQYF
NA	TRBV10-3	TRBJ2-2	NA	TGTGCCAGCGCCCCGGGTCAGTACACCGGGGAGCTGTTTTTT	CASAPGQYTGELFF
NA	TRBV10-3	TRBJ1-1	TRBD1	TGTGCCATCAGCGACAGGGGGGCTAATGAAGCTTTCTTT	CAISDRGANEAFF
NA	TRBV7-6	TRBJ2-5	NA	TGTGCCAGCAGTTCAACCGGGACCCAGTACTTC	CASSSTGTQYF
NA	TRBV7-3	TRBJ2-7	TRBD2	TGTGCCAGCAGCCGGAGACATAGCGGGCCCTACGAGCAGTACTTC	CASSRRHSGPYEQYF
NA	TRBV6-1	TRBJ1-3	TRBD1	TGTGCCATCAGTGCCCCACCTCAGGGGGCTCCTGGAAACACCATATATTTT	CAISAPPQGAPGNTIYF
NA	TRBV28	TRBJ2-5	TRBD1	TGTGCCAGCAGTTCGTCCTACAGGGGATCACGAGAGACCCAGTACTTC	CASSSSYRGSRETQYF
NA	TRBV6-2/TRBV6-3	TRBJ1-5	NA	TGTGCCAGCGGAATGACAGCCTATAGCAATCAGCCCCAGCATTTT	CASGMTAYSNQPQHF
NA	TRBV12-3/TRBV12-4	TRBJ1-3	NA	TGTGCCAGCAGTAACCGGCAAGGTTTTCCCCTCTCTGGAAACACCATATATTTT	CASSNRQGFPLSGNTIYF
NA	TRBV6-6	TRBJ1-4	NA	TGTGCCAGCAGTCGACAGGCCTTTAATGAAAAACTGTTTTTT	CASSRQAFNEKLFF